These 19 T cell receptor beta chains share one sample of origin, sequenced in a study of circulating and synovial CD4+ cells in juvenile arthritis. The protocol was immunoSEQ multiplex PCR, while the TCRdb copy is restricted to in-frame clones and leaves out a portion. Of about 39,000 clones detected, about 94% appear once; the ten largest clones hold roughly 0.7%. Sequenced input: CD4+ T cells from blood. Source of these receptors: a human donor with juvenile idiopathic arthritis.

CDR3 DNA: TGTGCCAGCACCCCACCGGGACAGGGGGCAACTGAAGCTTTCTTT. This codes for CASTPPGQGATEAFF. The J gene is TRBJ1-1, the V gene TRBV6-6; 12 bases align to TRBD1. The CDR3 spans 15 residues. From germline, CDR1 is MNHNY and CDR2 SVGAGI (reference sequence). V trimming: 7 bases; J trimming: 5 bases; junction bases outside the gene matches: 8.

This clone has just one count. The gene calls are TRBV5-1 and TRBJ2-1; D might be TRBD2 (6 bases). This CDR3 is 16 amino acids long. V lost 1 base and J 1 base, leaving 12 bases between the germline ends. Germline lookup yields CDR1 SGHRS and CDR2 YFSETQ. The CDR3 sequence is CASSLWASESYNEQFF. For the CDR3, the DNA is TGCGCCAGCAGCTTGTGGGCTAGCGAGTCCTACAATGAGCAGTTCTTC.

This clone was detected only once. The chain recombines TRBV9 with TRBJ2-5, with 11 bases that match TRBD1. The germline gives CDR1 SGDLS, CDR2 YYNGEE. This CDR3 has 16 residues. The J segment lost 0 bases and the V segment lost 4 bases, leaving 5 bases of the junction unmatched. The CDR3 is CASSPRDRGYQETQYF. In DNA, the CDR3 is TGTGCCAGCAGCCCCCGGGACAGGGGGTACCAAGAGACCCAGTACTTC.

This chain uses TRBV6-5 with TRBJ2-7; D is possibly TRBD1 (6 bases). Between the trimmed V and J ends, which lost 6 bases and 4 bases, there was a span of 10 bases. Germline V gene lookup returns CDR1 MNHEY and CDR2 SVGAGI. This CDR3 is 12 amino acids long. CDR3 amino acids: CASSRTVYEQYF. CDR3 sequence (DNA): TGTGCCAGCAGCCGGACAGTATACGAGCAGTACTTC.

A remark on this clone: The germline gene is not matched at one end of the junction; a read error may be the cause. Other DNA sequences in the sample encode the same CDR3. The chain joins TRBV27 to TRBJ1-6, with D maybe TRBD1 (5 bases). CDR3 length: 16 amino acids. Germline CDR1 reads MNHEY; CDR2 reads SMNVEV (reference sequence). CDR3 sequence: CASSSGIGGPHSPLHF. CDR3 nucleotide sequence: TGTGCCAGCAGCTCAGGGATTGGAGGGCCCCATTCCCCCCTCCACTTT.

The CDR3 is CASSFTSSTNEKLFF. CDR3 bases: TGTGCCAGCAGCTTCACTTCATCAACTAATGAAAAACTGTTTTTT. The rearrangement links TRBV7-2 to TRBJ1-4; no firm D call. V lost 3 bases and J lost 0, with 8 bases in between. This CDR3 has 15 amino acids. Germline V gene sequence: CDR1 SGHTA, CDR2 FQGNSA.

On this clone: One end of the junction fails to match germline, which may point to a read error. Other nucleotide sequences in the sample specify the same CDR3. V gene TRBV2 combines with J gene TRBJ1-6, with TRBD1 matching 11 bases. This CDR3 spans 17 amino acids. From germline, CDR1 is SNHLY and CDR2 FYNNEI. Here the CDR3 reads CASKVGQGVGYNSPLHF. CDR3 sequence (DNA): TGTGCCAGCAAGGTGGGACAGGGGGTGGGCTATAATTCCCCCCTCCACTTT.

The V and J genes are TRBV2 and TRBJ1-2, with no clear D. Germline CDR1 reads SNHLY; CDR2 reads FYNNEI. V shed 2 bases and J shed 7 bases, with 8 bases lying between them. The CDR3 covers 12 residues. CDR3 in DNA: TGTGCCAGCAGTGAACAACAGTTTGGCTACACCTTC. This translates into CASSEQQFGYTF.

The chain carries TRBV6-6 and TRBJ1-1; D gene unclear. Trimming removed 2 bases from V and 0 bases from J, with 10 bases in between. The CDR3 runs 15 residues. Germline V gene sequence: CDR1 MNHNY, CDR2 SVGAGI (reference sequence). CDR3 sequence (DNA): TGTGCCAGCAGTTACCCCCAGGCCGTGAACACTGAAGCTTTCTTT. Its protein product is CASSYPQAVNTEAFF.

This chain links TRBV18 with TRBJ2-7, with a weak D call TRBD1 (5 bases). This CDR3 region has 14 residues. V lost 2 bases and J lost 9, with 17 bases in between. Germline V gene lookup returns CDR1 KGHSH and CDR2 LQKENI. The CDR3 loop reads CASSPGLTAAMQYF. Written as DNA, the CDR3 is TGTGCCAGCTCACCAGGATTGACAGCCGCTATGCAGTACTTC. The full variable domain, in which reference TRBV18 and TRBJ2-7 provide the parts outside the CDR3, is NAGVMQNPRHLVRRRGQEARLRCSPMKGHSHVYWYRQLPEEGLKFMVYLQKENIIDESGMPKERFSAEFPKEGPSILRIQQVVRGDSAAYFCASSPGLTAAMQYFGPGTRLTVT.

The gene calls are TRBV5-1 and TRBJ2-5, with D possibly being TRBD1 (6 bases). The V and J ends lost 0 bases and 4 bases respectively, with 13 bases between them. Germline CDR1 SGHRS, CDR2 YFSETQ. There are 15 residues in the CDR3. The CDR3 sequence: CASSLEGGGRETQYF. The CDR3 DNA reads TGCGCCAGCAGCTTGGAAGGGGGTGGCCGAGAGACCCAGTACTTC.

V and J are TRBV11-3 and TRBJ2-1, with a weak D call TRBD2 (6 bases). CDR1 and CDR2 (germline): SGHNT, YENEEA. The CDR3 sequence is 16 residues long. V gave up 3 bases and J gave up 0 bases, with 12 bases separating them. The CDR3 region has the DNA TGTGCCAGCAGCTTCACTAGCATGGGCTCCTACAATGAGCAGTTCTTC. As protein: CASSFTSMGSYNEQFF.

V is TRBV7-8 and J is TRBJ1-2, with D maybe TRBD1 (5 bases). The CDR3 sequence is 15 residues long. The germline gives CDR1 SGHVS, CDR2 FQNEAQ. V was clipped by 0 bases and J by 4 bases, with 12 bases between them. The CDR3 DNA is TGTGCCAGCAGCTTAGCCGGGGGGATCGGCTATGGCTACACCTTC. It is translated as CASSLAGGIGYGYTF. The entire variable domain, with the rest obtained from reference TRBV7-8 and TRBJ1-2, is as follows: GAGVSQSPRYKVAKRGQDVALRCDPISGHVSLFWYQQALGQGPEFLTYFQNEAQLDKSGLPSDRFFAERPEGSVSTLKIQRTQQEDSAVYLCASSLAGGIGYGYTFGSGTRLTVV.

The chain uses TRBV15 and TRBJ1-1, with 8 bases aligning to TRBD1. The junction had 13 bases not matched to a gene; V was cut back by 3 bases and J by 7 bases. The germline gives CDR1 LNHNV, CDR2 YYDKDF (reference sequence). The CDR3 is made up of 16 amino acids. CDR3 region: CATSRGGLTGVGEAFF. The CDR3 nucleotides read TGTGCCACCAGCAGGGGGGGGTTGACAGGGGTCGGTGAAGCTTTCTTT. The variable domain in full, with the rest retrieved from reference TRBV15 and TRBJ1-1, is DAMVIQNPRYQVTQFGKPVTLSCSQTLNHNVMYWYQQKSSQAPKLLFHYYDKDFNNEADTPDNFQSRRPNTSFCFLDIRSPGLGDTAMYLCATSRGGLTGVGEAFFGQGTRLTVV.

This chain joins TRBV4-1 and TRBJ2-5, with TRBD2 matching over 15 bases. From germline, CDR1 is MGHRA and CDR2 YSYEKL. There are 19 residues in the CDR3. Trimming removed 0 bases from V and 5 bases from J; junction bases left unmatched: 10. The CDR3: CASSQELFGLAGGRETQYF. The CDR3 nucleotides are TGCGCCAGCAGCCAAGAGCTATTCGGACTAGCGGGGGGGCGGGAGACCCAGTACTTC.

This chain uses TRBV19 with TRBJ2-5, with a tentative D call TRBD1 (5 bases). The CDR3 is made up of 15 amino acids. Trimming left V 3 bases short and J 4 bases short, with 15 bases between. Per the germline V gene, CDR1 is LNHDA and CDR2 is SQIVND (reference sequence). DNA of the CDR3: TGTGCCAGTAGTATTAATTCGGCAGGGCTAGAGACCCAGTACTTC. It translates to CASSINSAGLETQYF.

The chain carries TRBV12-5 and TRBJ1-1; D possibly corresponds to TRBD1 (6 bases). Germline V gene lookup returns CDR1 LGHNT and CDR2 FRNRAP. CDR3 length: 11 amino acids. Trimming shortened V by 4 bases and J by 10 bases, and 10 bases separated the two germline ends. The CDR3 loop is CASGSLTGAFF. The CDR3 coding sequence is TGTGCTAGTGGTTCACTGACAGGAGCTTTCTTT. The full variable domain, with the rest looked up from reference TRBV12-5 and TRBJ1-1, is DARVTQTPRHKVTEMGQEVTMRCQPILGHNTVFWYRQTMMQGLELLAYFRNRAPLDDSGMPKDRFSAEMPDATLATLKIQPSEPRDSAVYFCASGSLTGAFFGQGTRLTVV.

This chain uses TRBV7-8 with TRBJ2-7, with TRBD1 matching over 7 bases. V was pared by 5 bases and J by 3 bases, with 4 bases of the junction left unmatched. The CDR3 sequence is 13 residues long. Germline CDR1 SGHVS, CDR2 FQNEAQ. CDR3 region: CASSRTGSYEQYF. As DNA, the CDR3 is TGTGCCAGCAGCCGGACAGGAAGCTACGAGCAGTACTTC.

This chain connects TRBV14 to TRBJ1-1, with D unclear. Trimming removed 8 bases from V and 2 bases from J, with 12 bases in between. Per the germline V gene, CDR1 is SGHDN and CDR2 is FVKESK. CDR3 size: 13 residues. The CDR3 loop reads CASPLARNTEAFF. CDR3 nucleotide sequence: TGTGCCAGCCCTTTGGCAAGAAACACTGAAGCTTTCTTT.